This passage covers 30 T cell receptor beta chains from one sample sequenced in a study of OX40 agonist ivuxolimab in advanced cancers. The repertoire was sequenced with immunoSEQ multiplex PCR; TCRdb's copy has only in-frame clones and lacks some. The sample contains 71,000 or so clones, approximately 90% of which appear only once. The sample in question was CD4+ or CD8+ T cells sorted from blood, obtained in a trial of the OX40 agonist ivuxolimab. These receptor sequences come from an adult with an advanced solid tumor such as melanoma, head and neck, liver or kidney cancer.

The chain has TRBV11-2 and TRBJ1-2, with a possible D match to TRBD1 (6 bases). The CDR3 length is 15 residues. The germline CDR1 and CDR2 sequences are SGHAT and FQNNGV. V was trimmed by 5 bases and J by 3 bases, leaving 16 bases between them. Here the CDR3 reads CASSPRQDYYYGYTF. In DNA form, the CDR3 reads TGTGCCAGCAGCCCTCGACAGGACTACTACTATGGCTACACCTTC. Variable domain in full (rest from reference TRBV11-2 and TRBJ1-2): EAGVAQSPRYKIIEKRQSVAFWCNPISGHATLYWYQQILGQGPKLLIQFQNNGVVDDSQLPKDRFSAERLKGVDSTLKIQPAKLEDSAVYLCASSPRQDYYYGYTFGSGTRLTVV.

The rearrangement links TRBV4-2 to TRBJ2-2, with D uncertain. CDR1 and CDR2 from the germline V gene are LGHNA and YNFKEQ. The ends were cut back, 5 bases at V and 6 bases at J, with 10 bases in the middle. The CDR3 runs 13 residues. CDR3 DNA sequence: TGTGCCAGCAGCTTGGTGCTCCCCGGGGAGCTGTTTTTT. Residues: CASSLVLPGELFF.

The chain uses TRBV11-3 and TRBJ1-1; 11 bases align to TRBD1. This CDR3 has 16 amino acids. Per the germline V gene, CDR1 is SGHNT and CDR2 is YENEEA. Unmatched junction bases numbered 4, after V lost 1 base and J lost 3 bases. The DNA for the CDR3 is TGTGCCAGCAGCTTAGGGACAGGGGGCCGGGACACTGAAGCTTTCTTT. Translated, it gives CASSLGTGGRDTEAFF.

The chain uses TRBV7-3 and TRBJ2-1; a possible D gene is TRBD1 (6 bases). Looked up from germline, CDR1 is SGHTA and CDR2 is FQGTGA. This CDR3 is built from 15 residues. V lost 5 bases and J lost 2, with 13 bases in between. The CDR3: CASSLGAATYNEQFF. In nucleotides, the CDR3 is TGTGCCAGCAGCCTGGGGGCCGCGACCTACAATGAGCAGTTCTTC.

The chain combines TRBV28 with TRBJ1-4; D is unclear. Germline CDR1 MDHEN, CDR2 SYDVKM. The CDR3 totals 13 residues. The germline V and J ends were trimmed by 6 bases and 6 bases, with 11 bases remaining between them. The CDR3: CASRPDIHEKLFF. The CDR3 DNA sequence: TGTGCCAGCAGACCTGACATCCATGAAAAACTGTTTTTT.

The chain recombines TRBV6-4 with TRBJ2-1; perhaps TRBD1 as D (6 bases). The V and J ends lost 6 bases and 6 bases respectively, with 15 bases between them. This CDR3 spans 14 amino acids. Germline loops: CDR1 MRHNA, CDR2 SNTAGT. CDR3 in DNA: TGTGCCAGCAGCCGGTTCCAGGGGAGCAATGAGCAGTTCTTC. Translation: CASSRFQGSNEQFF.

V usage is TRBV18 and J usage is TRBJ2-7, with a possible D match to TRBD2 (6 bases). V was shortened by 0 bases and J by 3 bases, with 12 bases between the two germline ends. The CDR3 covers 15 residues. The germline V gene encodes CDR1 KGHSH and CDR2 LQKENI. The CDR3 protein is CASSPPGGGLYEQYF. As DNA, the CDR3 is TGTGCCAGCTCACCACCGGGTGGGGGACTCTACGAGCAGTACTTC.

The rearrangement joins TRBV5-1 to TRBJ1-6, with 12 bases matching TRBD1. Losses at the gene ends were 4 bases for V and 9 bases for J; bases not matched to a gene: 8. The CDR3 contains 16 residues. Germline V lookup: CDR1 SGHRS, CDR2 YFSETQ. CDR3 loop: CASSQGTGGGISPLHF. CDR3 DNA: TGCGCCAGCAGCCAGGGGACAGGGGGCGGTATTTCACCCCTCCACTTT.

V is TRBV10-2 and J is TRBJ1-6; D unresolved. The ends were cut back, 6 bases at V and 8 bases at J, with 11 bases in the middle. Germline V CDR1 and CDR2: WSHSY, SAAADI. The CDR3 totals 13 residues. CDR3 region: CASRQRADSPLHF. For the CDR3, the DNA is TGCGCCAGCAGGCAGAGAGCGGATTCACCCCTCCACTTT.

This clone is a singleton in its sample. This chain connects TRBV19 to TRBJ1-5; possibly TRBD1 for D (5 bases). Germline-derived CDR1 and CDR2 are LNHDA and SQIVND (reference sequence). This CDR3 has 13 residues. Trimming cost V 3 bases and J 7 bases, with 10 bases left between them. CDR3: CASSMAGRQPQHF. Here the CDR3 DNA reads TGTGCCAGTAGTATGGCAGGGAGGCAGCCCCAGCATTTT.

CDR3 region: CASSLPGSGANVLTF. The CDR3 DNA sequence: TGTGCCAGCAGCTTACCGGGCTCTGGGGCCAACGTCCTGACTTTC. V is TRBV5-4 and J is TRBJ2-6; no clear D. The CDR3 has 15 residues. The germline gives CDR1 SGHNT, CDR2 YYREEE (reference sequence). V lost 2 bases and J lost 0, with 6 bases in between.

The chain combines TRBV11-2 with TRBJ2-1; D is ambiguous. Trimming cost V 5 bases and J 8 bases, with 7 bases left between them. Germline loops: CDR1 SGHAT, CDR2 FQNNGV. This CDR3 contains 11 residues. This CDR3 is CASSPQDEQFF. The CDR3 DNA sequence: TGTGCCAGCAGCCCGCAGGATGAGCAGTTCTTC.

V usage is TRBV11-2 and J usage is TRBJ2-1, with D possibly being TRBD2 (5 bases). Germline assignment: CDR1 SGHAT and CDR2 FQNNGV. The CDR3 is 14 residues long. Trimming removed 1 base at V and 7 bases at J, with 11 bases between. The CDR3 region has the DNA TGTGCCAGCAGCTTAGGGCGGCTAGCTAATGAGCAGTTCTTC. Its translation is CASSLGRLANEQFF.

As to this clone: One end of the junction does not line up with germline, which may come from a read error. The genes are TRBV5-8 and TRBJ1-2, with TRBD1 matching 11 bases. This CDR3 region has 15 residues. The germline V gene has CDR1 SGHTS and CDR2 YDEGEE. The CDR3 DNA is TGTGCCAGCATCTTGCCTGGACAGGGGGCAATTGGCTACACCTTC. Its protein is CASILPGQGAIGYTF.

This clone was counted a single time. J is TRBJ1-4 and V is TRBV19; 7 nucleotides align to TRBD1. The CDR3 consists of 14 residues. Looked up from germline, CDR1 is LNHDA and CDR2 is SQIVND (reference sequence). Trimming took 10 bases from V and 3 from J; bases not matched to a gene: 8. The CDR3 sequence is CATTQGRSNEKLFF. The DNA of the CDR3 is TGTGCCACCACACAGGGGCGGTCTAATGAAAAACTGTTTTTT.

CDR3 DNA: TGTGCCAGTAGTCCCTCTCTAGCGGGTCAAGGAGAGCAGTACTTC. It specifies CASSPSLAGQGEQYF. The chain joins TRBV19 to TRBJ2-7, with 8 bases identical to TRBD2. V shed 5 bases and J 7 bases; nucleotides not matched to a gene: 13. This CDR3 contains 15 residues. Germline-derived CDR1 and CDR2 are LNHDA and SQIVND (reference sequence).

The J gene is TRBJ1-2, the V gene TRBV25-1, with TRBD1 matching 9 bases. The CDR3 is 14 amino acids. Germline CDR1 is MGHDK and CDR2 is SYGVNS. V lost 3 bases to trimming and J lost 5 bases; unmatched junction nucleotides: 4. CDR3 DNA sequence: TGTGCCAGCAGTGACCCGGGACAGGGTTATGGCTACACCTTC. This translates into CASSDPGQGYGYTF.

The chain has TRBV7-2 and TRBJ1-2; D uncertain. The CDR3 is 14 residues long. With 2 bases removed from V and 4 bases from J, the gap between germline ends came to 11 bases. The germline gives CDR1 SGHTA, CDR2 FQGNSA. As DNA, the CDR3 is TGTGCCAGCAGCTTAAGTGAGGGAGTCTATGGCTACACCTTC. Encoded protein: CASSLSEGVYGYTF.

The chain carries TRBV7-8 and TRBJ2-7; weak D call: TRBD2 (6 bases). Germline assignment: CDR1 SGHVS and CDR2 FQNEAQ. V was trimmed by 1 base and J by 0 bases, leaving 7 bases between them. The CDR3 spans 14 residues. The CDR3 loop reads CASSLVGGSYEQYF. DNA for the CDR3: TGTGCCAGCAGCTTAGTGGGGGGCTCCTACGAGCAGTACTTC.

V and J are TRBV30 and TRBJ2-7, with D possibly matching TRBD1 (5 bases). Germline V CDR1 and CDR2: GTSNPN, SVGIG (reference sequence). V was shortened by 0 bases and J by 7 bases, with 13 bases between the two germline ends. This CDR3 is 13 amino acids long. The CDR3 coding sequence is TGTGCCTGGAGTGTGCAGGGCGGTTGGGAGCAGTACTTC. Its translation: CAWSVQGGWEQYF. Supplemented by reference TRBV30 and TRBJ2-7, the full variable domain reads SQTIHQWPATLVQPVGSPLSLECTVEGTSNPNLYWYRQAAGRGLQLLFYSVGIGQISSEVPQNLSASRPQDRQFILSSKKLLLSDSGFYLCAWSVQGGWEQYFGPGTRLTVT.

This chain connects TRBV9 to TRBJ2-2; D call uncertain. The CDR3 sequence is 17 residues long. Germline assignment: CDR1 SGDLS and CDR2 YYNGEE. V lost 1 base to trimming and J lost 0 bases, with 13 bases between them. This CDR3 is CASSVSSAGANTGELFF. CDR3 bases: TGTGCCAGCAGCGTATCGTCAGCAGGCGCGAACACCGGGGAGCTGTTTTTT.

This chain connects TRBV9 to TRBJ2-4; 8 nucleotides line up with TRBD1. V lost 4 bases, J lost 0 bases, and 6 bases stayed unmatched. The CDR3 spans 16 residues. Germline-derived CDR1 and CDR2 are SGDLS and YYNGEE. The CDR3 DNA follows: TGTGCCAGCAGCCCCGGACAGGGACTAGCCAAAAACATTCAGTACTTC. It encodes CASSPGQGLAKNIQYF. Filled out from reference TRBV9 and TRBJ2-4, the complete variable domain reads DSGVTQTPKHLITATGQRVTLRCSPRSGDLSVYWYQQSLDQGLQFLIQYYNGEERAKGNILERFSAQQFPDLHSELNLSSLELGDSALYFCASSPGQGLAKNIQYFGAGTRLSVL.

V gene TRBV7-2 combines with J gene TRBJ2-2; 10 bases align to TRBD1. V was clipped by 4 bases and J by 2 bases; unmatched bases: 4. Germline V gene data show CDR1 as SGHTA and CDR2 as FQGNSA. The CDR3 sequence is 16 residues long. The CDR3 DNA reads TGTGCCAGCAGCTCGACAGGGGGCTTTAACACCGGGGAGCTGTTTTTT. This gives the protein CASSSTGGFNTGELFF.

DNA of the CDR3: TGCGCCAGCAGCTTGGGACAGGGATCCTACAATGAGCAGTTCTTC. This codes for CASSLGQGSYNEQFF. The rearrangement links TRBV5-1 to TRBJ2-1, with 7 bases lining up with TRBD1. CDR1 SGHRS and CDR2 YFSETQ come from the germline V gene. With 0 bases clipped from V and 1 base from J, the junction kept 1 base outside the gene matches. CDR3 length equals 15 residues.

For the CDR3, the DNA is TGTGCCAGCAGGAGGGGCGATGAGCAGTTCTTC. This encodes CASRRGDEQFF. The chain uses TRBV6-1 and TRBJ2-1; the D call may be TRBD1 or TRBD2 (5 bases each). The CDR3 runs to 11 residues. The V end was cut by 6 bases, the J end by 8 bases, with 8 bases between. Per the germline V gene, CDR1 is MNHNS and CDR2 is SASEGT.

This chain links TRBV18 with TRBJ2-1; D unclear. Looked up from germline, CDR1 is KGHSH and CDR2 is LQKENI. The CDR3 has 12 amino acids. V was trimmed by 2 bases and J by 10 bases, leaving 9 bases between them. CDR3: CASSPSLSEQFF. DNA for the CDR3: TGTGCCAGCTCACCATCTCTTAGCGAGCAGTTCTTC.

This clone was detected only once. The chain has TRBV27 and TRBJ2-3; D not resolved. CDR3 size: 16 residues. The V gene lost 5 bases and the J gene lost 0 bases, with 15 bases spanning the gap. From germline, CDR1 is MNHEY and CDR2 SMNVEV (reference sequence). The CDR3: CASSVQTSTSTDTQYF. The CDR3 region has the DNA TGTGCCAGCAGTGTACAGACAAGCACTAGCACAGATACGCAGTATTTT.

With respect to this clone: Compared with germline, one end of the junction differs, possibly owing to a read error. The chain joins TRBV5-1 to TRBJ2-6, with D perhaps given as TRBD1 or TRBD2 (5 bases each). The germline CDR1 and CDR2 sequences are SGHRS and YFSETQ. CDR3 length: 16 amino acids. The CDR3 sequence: CANSTGTSSGANVLTF. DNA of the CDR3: TGCGCCAACAGCACCGGGACGTCCTCTGGGGCCAACGTCCTGACTTTC.

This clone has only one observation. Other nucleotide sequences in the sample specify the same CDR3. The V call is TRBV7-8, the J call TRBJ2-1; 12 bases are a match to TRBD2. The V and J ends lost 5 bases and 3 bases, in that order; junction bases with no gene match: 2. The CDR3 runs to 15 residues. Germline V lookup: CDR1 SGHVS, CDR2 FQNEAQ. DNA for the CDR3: TGTGCCAGCAGCCGGGGACTAGCGGGCTACAATGAGCAGTTCTTC. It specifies CASSRGLAGYNEQFF.

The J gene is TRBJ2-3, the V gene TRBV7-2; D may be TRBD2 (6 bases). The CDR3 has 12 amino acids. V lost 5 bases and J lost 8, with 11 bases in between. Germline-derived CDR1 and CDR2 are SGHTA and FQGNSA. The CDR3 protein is CASSPLGGTQYF. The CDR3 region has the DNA TGTGCCAGCAGCCCGCTGGGGGGTACGCAGTATTTT.